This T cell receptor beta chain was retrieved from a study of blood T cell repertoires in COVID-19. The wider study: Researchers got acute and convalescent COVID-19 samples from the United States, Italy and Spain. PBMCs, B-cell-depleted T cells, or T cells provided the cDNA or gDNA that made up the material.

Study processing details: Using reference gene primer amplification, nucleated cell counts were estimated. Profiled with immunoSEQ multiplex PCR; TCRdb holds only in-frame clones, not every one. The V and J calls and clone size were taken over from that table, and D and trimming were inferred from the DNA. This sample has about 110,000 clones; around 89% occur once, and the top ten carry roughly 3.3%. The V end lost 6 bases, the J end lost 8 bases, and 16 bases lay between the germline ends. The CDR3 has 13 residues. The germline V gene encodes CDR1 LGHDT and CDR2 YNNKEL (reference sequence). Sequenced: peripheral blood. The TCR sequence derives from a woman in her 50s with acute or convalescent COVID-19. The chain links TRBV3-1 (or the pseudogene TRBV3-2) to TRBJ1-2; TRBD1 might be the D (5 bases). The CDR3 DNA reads TGTGCCAGCAGTCAGTGGGGGGATTCGGGCTACACCTTC. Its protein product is CASSQWGDSGYTF.